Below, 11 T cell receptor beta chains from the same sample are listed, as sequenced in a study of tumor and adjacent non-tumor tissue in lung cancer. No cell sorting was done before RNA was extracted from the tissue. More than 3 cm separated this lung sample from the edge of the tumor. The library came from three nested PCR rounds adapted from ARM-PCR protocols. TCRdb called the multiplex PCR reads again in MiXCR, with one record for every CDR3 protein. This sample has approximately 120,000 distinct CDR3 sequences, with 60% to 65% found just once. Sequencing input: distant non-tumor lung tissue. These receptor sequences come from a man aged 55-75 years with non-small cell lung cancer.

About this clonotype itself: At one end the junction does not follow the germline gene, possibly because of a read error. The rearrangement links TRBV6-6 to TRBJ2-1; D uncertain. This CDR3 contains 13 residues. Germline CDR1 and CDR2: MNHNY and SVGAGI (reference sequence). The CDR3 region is CASSFLQVDEQFF. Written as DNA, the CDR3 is TGCGCCAGCAGTTTCCTCCAGGTGGATGAGCAGTTCTTC.

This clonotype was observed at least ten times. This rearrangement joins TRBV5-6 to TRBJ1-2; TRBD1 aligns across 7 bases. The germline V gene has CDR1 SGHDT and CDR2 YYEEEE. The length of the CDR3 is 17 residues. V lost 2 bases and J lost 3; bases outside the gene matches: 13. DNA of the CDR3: TGTGCCAGCAGCTTCGAACTGGGACAGCTTATGGACTATGGCTACACCTTC. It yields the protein CASSFELGQLMDYGYTF.

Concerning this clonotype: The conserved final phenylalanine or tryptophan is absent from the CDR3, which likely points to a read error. CDR3 bases: TGTGCCAGCACCAAAGGACAGGCTTCAGATACGCAGTATTAT. It specifies CASTKGQASDTQYY. V and J are TRBV11-2 and TRBJ2-3, with 7 bases lining up with TRBD1. V shed 7 bases and J 4 bases; nucleotides not matched to a gene: 8. The CDR3 extends over 14 amino acids. CDR1 and CDR2 from the germline V gene are SGHAT and FQNNGV.

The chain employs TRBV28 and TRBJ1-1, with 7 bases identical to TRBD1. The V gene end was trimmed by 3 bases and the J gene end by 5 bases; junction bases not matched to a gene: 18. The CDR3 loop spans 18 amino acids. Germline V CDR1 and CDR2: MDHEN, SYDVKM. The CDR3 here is CASSFPGSSRTGRTEAFF. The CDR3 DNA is TGTGCCAGCAGTTTCCCGGGTTCTAGTCGGACAGGACGGACTGAAGCTTTCTTT.

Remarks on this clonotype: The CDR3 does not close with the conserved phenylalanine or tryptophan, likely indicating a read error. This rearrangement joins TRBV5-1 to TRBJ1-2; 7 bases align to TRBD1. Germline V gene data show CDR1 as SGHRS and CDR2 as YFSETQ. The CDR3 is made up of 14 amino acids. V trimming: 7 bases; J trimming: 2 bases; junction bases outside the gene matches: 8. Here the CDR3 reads CASQLNRGNYGYTY. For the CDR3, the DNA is TGCGCCAGCCAGCTAAACAGGGGCAACTATGGCTACACCTAC.

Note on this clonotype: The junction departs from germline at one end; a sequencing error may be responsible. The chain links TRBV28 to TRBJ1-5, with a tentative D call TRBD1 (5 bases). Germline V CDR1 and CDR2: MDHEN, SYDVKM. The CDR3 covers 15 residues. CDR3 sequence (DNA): TGTGCCAGCAGCCGACAGATCAGCAGCAATCGGCCCCAGCATTTT. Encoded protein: CASSRQISSNRPQHF. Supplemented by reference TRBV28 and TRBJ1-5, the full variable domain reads DVKVTQSSRYLVKRTGEKVFLECVQDMDHENMFWYRQDPGLGLRLIYFSYDVKMKEKGDIPEGYSVSREKKERFSLILESASTNQTSMYLCASSRQISSNRPQHFGDGTRLSIL.

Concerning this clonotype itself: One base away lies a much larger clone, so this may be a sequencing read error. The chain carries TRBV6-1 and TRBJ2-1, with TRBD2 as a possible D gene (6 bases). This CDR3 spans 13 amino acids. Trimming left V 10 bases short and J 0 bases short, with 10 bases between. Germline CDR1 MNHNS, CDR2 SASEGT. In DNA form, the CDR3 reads TGTGCCAATAGCGGAGTCTCCTACAATGAGCAGTTCTTC. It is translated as CANSGVSYNEQFF.

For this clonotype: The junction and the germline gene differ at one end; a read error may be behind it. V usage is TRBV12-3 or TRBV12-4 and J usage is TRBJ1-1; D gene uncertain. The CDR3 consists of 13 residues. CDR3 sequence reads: CASGFGVNIEAFF. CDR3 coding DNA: TGTGCCAGCGGTTTCGGCGTGAACATTGAAGCTTTCTTT.

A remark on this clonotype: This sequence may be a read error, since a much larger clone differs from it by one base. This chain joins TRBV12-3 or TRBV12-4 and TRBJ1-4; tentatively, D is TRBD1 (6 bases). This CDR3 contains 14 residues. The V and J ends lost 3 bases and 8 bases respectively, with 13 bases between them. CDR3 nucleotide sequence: TGTGCCAGCAGTTTGTCAGGGGAGGGCGAAAAACTGTTTTTT. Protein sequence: CASSLSGEGEKLFF.

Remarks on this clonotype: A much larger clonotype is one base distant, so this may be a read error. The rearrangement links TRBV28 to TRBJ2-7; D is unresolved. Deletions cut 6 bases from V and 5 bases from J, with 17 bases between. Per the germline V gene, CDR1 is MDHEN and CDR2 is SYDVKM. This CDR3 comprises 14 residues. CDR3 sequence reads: CASSTARGSNEQYF. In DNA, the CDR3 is TGTGCCAGCAGCACCGCACGAGGATCCAACGAGCAGTACTTC.

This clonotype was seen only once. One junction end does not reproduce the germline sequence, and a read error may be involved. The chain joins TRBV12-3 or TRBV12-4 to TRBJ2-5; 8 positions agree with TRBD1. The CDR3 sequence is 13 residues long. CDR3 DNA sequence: TGTGCAAGCAGACAGGGGATAATGGGGACCCAGTACTTC. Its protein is CASRQGIMGTQYF.